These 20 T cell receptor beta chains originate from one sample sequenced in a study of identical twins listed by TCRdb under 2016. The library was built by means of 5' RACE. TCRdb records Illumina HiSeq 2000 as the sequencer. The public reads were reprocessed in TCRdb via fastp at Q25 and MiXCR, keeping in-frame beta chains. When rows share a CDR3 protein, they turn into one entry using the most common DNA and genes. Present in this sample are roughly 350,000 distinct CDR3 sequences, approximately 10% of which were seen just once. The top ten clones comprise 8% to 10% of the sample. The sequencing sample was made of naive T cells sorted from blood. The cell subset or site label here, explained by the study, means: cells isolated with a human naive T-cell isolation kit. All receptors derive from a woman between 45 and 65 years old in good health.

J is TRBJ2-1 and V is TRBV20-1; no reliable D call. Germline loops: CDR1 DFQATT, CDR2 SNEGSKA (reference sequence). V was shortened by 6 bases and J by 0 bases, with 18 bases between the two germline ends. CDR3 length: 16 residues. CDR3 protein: CSAAGWRPSSYNEQFF. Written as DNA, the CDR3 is TGCAGTGCCGCCGGATGGCGGCCTAGCTCCTACAATGAGCAGTTCTTC.

This CDR3 is CASSLDASGAYEQYV. Written as DNA, the CDR3 is TGTGCCAGCAGCTTAGACGCTAGCGGGGCCTACGAGCAGTACGTC. The chain carries TRBV11-3 and TRBJ2-7, with 9 bases lining up with TRBD2. The length of the CDR3 is 15 residues. V shed 0 bases, J shed 2 bases, and the junction held 2 bases outside the gene matches. Germline CDR1 is SGHNT and CDR2 is YENEEA.

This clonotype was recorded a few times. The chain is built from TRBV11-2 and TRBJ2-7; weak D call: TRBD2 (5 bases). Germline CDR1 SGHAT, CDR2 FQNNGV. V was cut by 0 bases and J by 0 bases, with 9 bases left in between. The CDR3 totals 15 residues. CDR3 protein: CASSLDGVSSYEQYV. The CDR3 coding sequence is TGTGCCAGCAGCTTAGACGGGGTAAGCTCCTACGAGCAGTACGTC.

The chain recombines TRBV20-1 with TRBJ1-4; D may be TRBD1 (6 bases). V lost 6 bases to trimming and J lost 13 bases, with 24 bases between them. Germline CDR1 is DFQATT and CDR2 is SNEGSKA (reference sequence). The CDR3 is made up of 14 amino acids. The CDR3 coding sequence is TGCAGTGCCCTTCGGAGACAGGTCCGTGAGGGACTGTTTTTT. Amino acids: CSALRRQVREGLFF.

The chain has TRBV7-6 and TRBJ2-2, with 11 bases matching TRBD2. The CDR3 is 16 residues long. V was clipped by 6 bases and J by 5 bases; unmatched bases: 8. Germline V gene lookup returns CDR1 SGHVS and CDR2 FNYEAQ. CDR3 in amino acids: CASRQLAGGGTGELFF. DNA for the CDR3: TGTGCCAGCAGACAGCTAGCGGGAGGTGGAACCGGGGAGCTGTTTTTT.

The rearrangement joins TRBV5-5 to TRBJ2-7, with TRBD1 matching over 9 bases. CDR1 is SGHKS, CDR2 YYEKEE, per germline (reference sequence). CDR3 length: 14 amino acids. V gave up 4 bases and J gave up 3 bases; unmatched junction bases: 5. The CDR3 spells CASSSRQGVYEQYF. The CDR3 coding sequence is TGTGCCAGCAGCAGTCGACAGGGGGTCTACGAGCAGTACTTC.

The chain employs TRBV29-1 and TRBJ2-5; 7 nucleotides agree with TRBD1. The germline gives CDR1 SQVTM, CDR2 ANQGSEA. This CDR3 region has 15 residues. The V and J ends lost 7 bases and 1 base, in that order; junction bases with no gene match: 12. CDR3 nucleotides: TGCAGCGGTACAGGGGTAGAGTTCCCCCAAGAGACCCAGTACTTC. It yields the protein CSGTGVEFPQETQYF.

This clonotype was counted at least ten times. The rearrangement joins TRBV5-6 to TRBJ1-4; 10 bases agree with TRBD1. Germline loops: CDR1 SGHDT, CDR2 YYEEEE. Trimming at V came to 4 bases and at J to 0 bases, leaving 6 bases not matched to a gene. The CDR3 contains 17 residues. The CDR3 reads CASSQDRGSATNEKLFF. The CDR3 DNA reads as TGTGCCAGCAGCCAGGACAGGGGGTCGGCAACTAATGAAAAACTGTTTTTT.

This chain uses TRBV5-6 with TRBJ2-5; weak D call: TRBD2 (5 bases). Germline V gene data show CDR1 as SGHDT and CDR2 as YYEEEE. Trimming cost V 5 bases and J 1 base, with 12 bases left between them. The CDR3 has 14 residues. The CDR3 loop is CASRGRGIQETQYF. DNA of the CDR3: TGTGCCAGCAGGGGCCGGGGAATCCAAGAGACCCAGTACTTC.

The CDR3 nucleotides read TGCGCCAGCAGCTTGCAGCCGGAAAATTCACCCCTCCACTTT. Protein sequence: CASSLQPENSPLHF. This chain connects TRBV5-1 to TRBJ1-6; D call uncertain. The V end lost 1 base, the J end lost 7 bases, and 9 bases lay between the germline ends. CDR1 SGHRS and CDR2 YFSETQ come from the germline V gene. The CDR3 is 14 residues long.

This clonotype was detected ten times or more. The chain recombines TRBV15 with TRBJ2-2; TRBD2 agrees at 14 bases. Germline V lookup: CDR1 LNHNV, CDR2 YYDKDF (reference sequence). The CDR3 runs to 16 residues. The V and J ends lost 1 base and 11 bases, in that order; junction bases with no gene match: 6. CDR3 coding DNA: TGTGCCACCAGCAGAGTTGGGACTAGCGGGAGTGGCGAGCTGTTTTTT. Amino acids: CATSRVGTSGSGELFF.

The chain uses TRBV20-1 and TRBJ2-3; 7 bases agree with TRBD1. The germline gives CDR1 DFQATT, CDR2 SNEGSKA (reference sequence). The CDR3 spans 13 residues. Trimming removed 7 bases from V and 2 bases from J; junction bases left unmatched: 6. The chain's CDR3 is CSVRDRYTDTQYF. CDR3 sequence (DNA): TGCAGTGTGAGGGACAGATACACAGATACGCAGTATTTT.

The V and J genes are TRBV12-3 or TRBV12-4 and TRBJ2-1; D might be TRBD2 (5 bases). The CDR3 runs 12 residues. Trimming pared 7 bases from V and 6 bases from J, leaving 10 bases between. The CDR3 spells CASTEGPNEQFF. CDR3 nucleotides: TGTGCCAGCACCGAGGGTCCCAATGAGCAGTTCTTC.

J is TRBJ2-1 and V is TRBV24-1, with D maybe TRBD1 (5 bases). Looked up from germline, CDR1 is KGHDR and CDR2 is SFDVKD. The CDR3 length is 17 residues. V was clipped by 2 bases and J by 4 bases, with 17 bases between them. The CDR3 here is CATSDSQQDPRYNEQFF. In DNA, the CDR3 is TGTGCCACCAGTGATTCCCAACAGGATCCGCGGTACAATGAGCAGTTCTTC.

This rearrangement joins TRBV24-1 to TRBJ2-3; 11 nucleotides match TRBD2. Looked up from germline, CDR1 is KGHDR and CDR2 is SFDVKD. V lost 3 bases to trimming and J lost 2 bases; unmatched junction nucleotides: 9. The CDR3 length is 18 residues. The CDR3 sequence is CATSDQGTSGSPTDTQYF. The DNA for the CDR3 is TGTGCCACCAGTGATCAAGGGACTAGCGGTTCTCCCACAGATACGCAGTATTTT.

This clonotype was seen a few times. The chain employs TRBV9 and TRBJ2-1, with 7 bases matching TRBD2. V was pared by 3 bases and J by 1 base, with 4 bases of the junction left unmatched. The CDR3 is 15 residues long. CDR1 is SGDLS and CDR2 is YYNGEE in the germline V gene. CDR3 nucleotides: TGTGCCAGCAGCGCCAGCGGGGTTTCCTACAATGAGCAGTTCTTC. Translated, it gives CASSASGVSYNEQFF. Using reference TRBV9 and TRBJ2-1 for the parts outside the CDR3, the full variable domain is DSGVTQTPKHLITATGQRVTLRCSPRSGDLSVYWYQQSLDQGLQFLIQYYNGEERAKGNILERFSAQQFPDLHSELNLSSLELGDSALYFCASSASGVSYNEQFFGPGTRLTVL.

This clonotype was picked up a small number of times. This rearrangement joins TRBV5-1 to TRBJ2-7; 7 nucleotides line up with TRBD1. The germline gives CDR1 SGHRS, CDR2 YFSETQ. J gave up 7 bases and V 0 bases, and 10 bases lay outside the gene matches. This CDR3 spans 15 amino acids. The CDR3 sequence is CASSLGGTVRDEQYV. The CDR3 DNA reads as TGCGCCAGCAGCTTGGGGGGGACAGTCCGGGATGAGCAGTACGTC.

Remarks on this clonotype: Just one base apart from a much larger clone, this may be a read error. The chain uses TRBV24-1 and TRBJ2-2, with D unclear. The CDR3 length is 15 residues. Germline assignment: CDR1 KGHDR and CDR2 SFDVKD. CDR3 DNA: TGTCCCACCAGTGACATGATCCTTGACACCGGGGAGCTGTTTTTT. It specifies CPTSDMILDTGELFF.

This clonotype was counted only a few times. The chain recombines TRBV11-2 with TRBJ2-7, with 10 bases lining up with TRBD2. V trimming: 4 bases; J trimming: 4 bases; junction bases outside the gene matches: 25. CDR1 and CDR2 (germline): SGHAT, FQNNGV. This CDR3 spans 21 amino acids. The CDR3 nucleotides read TGTGCCAGCAGCTCCGACACGAGCGGGAGGGTGGGTCCTTTGGCTTCATACGAGCAGTACGTC. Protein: CASSSDTSGRVGPLASYEQYV.

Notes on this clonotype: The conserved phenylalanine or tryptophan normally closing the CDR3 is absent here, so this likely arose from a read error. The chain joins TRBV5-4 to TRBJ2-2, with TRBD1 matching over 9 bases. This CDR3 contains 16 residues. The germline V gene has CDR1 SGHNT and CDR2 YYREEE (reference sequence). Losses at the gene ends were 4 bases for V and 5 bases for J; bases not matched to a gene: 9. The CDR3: CASSPGTGLRTGELFC. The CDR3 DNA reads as TGTGCCAGCAGCCCCGGGACAGGGCTTCGGACCGGGGAGCTGTTTTGT.